Shown below are 7 T cell receptor beta chains from a single sample sequenced in a study of blood T cells in healthy people across ages. The authors ran a second PCR of 7 to 11 cycles using a sample-barcoded 5' primer and a J-beta primer mix. TCRdb independently ran MiXCR on the 5' RACE reads; one entry per CDR3 protein. The sample comprises roughly 1,800,000 distinct CDR3 sequences, around 50% of which are singletons, and around 2.1% rests with the top ten. Sequencing was done on a sample of blood. These receptors were collected from a woman between 40 and 55 years old in good health.

This clonotype was seen a handful of times. The chain recombines TRBV5-1 with TRBJ2-2; D gene uncertain. The CDR3 length is 13 residues. In germline, CDR1 is SGHRS, CDR2 YFSETQ. Trimming removed 3 bases from V and 2 bases from J, with 5 bases in between. CDR3 DNA sequence: TGCGCCAGCAGCTCCCGAAACACCGGGGAGCTGTTTTTT. It specifies CASSSRNTGELFF. Variable domain in full (rest from reference TRBV5-1 and TRBJ2-2): KAGVTQTPRYLIKTRGQQVTLSCSPISGHRSVSWYQQTPGQGLQFLFEYFSETQRNKGNFPGRFSGRQFSNSRSEMNVSTLELGDSALYLCASSSRNTGELFFGEGSRLTVL.

This clonotype came up once. The V gene is TRBV5-6, the J gene TRBJ2-3; 9 bases map to TRBD1. CDR1 is SGHDT and CDR2 is YYEEEE in the germline V gene. The V gene end was trimmed by 0 bases and the J gene end by 4 bases; junction bases not matched to a gene: 3. The CDR3 length is 15 residues. The CDR3 sequence: CASSLVDRGADTQYF. As DNA, the CDR3 is TGTGCCAGCAGCTTGGTGGACAGGGGTGCAGATACGCAGTATTTT.

This CDR3 reads CASSFPGLRAPTF. The CDR3 coding sequence is TGTGCCAGCAGTTTCCCGGGCCTCAGGGCGCCCACCTTC. This chain links TRBV28 with TRBJ1-2, with D perhaps matching TRBD1 (5 bases). CDR3 length: 13 amino acids. The germline CDR1 and CDR2 sequences are MDHEN and SYDVKM. V shed 3 bases and J shed 13 bases, with 18 bases lying between them.

The V and J genes are TRBV9 and TRBJ2-4; 10 bases align to TRBD1. V lost 0 bases and J lost 3; bases outside the gene matches: 0. The CDR3 sequence is 15 residues long. Germline V gene data show CDR1 as SGDLS and CDR2 as YYNGEE. The CDR3 region has the DNA TGTGCCAGCAGCGTAGGGACAGGGGGCAAAAACATTCAGTACTTC. Translating gives CASSVGTGGKNIQYF.

As concerns this clonotype: A read error is possible here, since a much larger clone lies one base away. The J gene is TRBJ2-3, the V gene TRBV20-1, with TRBD1 matching over 7 bases. This CDR3 is built from 12 residues. Unmatched junction bases numbered 6, after V lost 4 bases and J lost 8 bases. Germline assignment: CDR1 DFQATT and CDR2 SNEGSKA (reference sequence). The CDR3: CSAIDRDGTQYF. The CDR3, as DNA: TGCAGTGCTATCGACAGGGATGGTACGCAGTATTTT.

The chain uses TRBV6-2 or TRBV6-3 and TRBJ2-1, with D uncertain. V was trimmed by 6 bases and J by 9 bases, leaving 15 bases between them. The CDR3 consists of 13 residues. Germline-derived CDR1 and CDR2 are MNHEY and SVGEGT. CDR3 DNA: TGTGCCAGCAGAGACGAGCTCGTTGGTGAGCAGTTCTTC. This codes for CASRDELVGEQFF.

The chain joins TRBV20-1 to TRBJ1-6, with 12 bases that match TRBD1. Germline V gene sequence: CDR1 DFQATT, CDR2 SNEGSKA (reference sequence). The CDR3 consists of 17 residues. V trimming: 5 bases; J trimming: 5 bases; junction bases outside the gene matches: 10. CDR3 sequence reads: CSARPPGQGANNSPLHF. The CDR3 nucleotides read TGCAGTGCTCGCCCCCCGGGACAGGGGGCGAATAATTCACCCCTCCACTTT.